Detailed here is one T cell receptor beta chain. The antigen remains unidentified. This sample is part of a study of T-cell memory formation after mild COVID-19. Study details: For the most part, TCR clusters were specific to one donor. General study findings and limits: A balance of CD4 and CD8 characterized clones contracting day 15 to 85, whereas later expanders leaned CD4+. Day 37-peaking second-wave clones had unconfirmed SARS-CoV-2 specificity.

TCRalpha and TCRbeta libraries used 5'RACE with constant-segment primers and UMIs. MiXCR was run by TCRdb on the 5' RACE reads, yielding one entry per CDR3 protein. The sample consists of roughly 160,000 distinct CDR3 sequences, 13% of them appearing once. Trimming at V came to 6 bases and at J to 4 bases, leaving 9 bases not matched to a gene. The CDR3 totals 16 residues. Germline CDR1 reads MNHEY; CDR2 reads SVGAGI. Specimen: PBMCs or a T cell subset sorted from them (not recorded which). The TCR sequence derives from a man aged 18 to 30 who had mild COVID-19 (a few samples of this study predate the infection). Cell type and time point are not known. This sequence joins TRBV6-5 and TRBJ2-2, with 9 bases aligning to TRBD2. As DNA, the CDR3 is TGTGCCAGCAGGCCACTAGCGGGTCCGGGCACCGGGGAGCTGTTTTTT. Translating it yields CASRPLAGPGTGELFF.